This T cell receptor (beta chain) was sequenced in a study of blood T cell repertoires in COVID-19. On the study more broadly: Specimens from acute and convalescent COVID-19 originated in the United States, Italy and Spain. Nucleic acid was either cDNA or gDNA, and it came from T cells, B-cell-depleted T cells, or PBMCs.

The CDR3 extends over 15 amino acids. Germline V gives CDR1 SGHDT, CDR2 YYEEEE. With 3 bases clipped from V and 5 bases from J, the junction kept 9 bases outside the gene matches. The authors' processing: Estimates of nucleated cell counts were drawn from the amplification of reference gene primers. Here immunoSEQ multiplex PCR was the method, and the copy in TCRdb shows in-frame clones only, minus some. Clone size and V and J calls were adopted from that table, with D and trimming inferred from the DNA. The repertoire has around 300,000 clones, 86% of them found once; the top ten carry under 3.5%. This TCR was sampled from a woman in her twenties or thirties with active or convalescent COVID-19. The chain employs TRBV5-6 and TRBJ1-1; the match to TRBD1 covers 8 bases. The sequencing input was peripheral blood. DNA for the CDR3: TGTGCCAGCAGCTATCCCAGGGGGCGGGGGACTGAAGCTTTCTTT. Its protein is CASSYPRGRGTEAFF. Filled out from reference TRBV5-6 and TRBJ1-1, the complete variable domain reads DAGVTQSPTHLIKTRGQQVTLRCSPKSGHDTVSWYQQALGQGPQFIFQYYEEEERQRGNFPDRFSGHQFPNYSSELNVNALLLGDSALYLCASSYPRGRGTEAFFGQGTRLTVV.